This T cell receptor (beta chain) is from a study of blood T cell repertoires in COVID-19. CDR3 length: 16 residues. The V end was cut by 0 bases, the J end by 3 bases, with 14 bases between. Germline CDR1 LGHNA, CDR2 YSLEER. TCRdb's copy holds only in-frame clones and misses some; the assay was immunoSEQ multiplex PCR. Of about 260,000 clones detected, 85% to 90% appear once; the ten largest clones hold 4.1%. This receptor was identified in a woman in her 30s with acute COVID-19. The chain joins TRBV4-3 to TRBJ1-2, with TRBD1 as a possible D gene (6 bases). Specimen: PBMCs or T cells enriched from blood (not recorded which). The DNA for the CDR3 is TGCGCCAGCAGCCAAGATTCTTGGGGGCCGGACTATGGCTACACCTTC. The encoded protein is CASSQDSWGPDYGYTF.